The entry below describes one T cell receptor (beta chain). What it recognizes is unknown. The data were taken from a study of shared clonotypes between healthy human individuals. General study findings and limits: Rarefaction demonstrated incomplete sorted-subset sequencing despite large depth. Estimated richness was generally greater in naive than memory subsets.

Germline CDR1 reads SGHNT; CDR2 reads YYREEE (reference sequence). V was pared by 0 bases and J by 2 bases, with 8 bases of the junction left unmatched. This CDR3 contains 17 residues. The deep-level immunoSEQ assay was used. Method: immunoSEQ multiplex PCR; TCRdb's copy keeps in-frame clones and lacks some. Here the sample spans roughly 2 million clones, approximately 95% being singletons. Positively selected for CCR7, the CD45RO-negative cells used as naive CD8 cells excluded terminally differentiated effector memory CD45RA+ cells. Sequenced sample: naive CD8+ T cells sorted from blood. The sequence came from a man aged 18 to 35 in good health. This chain links TRBV5-4 with TRBJ2-5; TRBD1 aligns across 9 bases. CDR3 bases: TGTGCCAGCAGCTTGGCGGGCGCGGGACAGGGTCAAGAGACCCAGTACTTC. Translation gives CASSLAGAGQGQETQYF.